The 21 T cell receptor beta chains below come from one sample, sequenced in a study of T cell responses to AZD1222 COVID-19 vaccine (dated by TCRdb to the early 2020s). The time point label, as the study defines it: baseline before first vaccination. Libraries came from the immunoSEQ multiplex PCR assay. The clones in this table, taken by TCRdb from immuneACCESS, are in-frame only. Not every clone is retained; where verified, under half of the shortfall comes from an unresolved V gene, and the cause of the rest is unknown. In this sample the table shows some 150,000 clones, around nine tenths of which occur a single time. The ten largest account for about 3.5% of the sample. The material was peripheral blood, obtained on day 0 of AZD1222 vaccination. These receptors were collected from an adult in good health.

The rearrangement joins TRBV11-2 to TRBJ1-2; D ambiguous. The CDR3 runs 14 residues. V was pared by 5 bases and J by 3 bases, with 13 bases between. Germline V gene data show CDR1 as SGHAT and CDR2 as FQNNGV. The CDR3, as DNA: TGTGCCAGCAGCCCTCCAGGCCAGTACTATGGCTACACCTTC. Translated: CASSPPGQYYGYTF.

The rearrangement joins TRBV14 to TRBJ1-2; TRBD1 is a possible D gene (5 bases). Between the trimmed V and J ends, which lost 3 bases and 0 bases, there was a span of 17 bases. This CDR3 spans 17 amino acids. Germline assignment: CDR1 SGHDN and CDR2 FVKESK. The CDR3 DNA is TGTGCCAGCAGCCACTTACAGGACCCGATCCCTAACTATGGCTACACCTTC. It is translated as CASSHLQDPIPNYGYTF.

V is TRBV4-2 and J is TRBJ2-7; 7 nucleotides line up with TRBD2. The CDR3 length is 17 residues. J gave up 2 bases and V 0 bases, and 10 bases lay outside the gene matches. Germline-derived CDR1 and CDR2 are LGHNA and YNFKEQ. In DNA, the CDR3 is TGTGCCAGCAGCCAAGATGTGGAGCGGGACTTCGCCTACGAGCAGTACTTC. It is translated as CASSQDVERDFAYEQYF.

In its sample, this clone was seen once. V is TRBV18 and J is TRBJ1-2; the D gene is possibly TRBD1 (5 bases). Between the trimmed V and J ends, which lost 4 bases and 4 bases, there was a span of 16 bases. The CDR3 sequence is 15 residues long. Germline V gives CDR1 KGHSH, CDR2 LQKENI. The CDR3 here is CASSLGEAQGYGYTF. The CDR3 DNA follows: TGTGCCAGCTCACTCGGCGAGGCTCAGGGCTATGGCTACACCTTC. The full variable domain, rest sourced from reference TRBV18 and TRBJ1-2, is NAGVMQNPRHLVRRRGQEARLRCSPMKGHSHVYWYRQLPEEGLKFMVYLQKENIIDESGMPKERFSAEFPKEGPSILRIQQVVRGDSAAYFCASSLGEAQGYGYTFGSGTRLTVV.

The chain recombines TRBV5-6 with TRBJ1-2; D remains ambiguous. The CDR3 spans 15 residues. Germline V gene lookup returns CDR1 SGHDT and CDR2 YYEEEE. V was shortened by 2 bases and J by 0 bases, with 11 bases between the two germline ends. The CDR3 protein is CASSLRGPSNYGYTF. The CDR3 DNA is TGTGCCAGCAGCTTAAGAGGGCCCTCTAACTATGGCTACACCTTC.

On this clone itself: No conserved phenylalanine or tryptophan ends this CDR3, so it is likely a read error. No DNA is shown, since the ends of the CDR3 on it are uncertain; the CDR3 is the one TCRdb lists. The chain is built from TRBV5-6 and TRBJ1-2. CDR1 and CDR2 (germline): SGHDT, YYEEEE. The CDR3 spans 11 amino acids, including both terminal residues. The CDR3 sequence is CASSLGSSTRS.

The CDR3 bases are TGTGCCAGCTCACCTGGAGTGGCCGACACCGGGGAGCTGTTTTTT. Its protein product is CASSPGVADTGELFF. V usage is TRBV18 and J usage is TRBJ2-2; no definite D call. Germline lookup yields CDR1 KGHSH and CDR2 LQKENI. V shed 3 bases and J shed 3 bases, with 11 bases lying between them. The CDR3 has 15 amino acids.

In this sample, this clone turned up once. This sequence joins TRBV6-1 and TRBJ1-2; 9 positions agree with TRBD1. Looked up from germline, CDR1 is MNHNS and CDR2 is SASEGT. The length of the CDR3 is 12 residues. V lost 3 bases and J lost 12; bases outside the gene matches: 5. The CDR3 here is CASSDRDRANTF. CDR3 coding DNA: TGTGCCAGCAGTGACCGGGACAGGGCCAACACCTTC.

Only a few counts were recorded for this clone. The V gene is TRBV9, the J gene TRBJ2-7, with 8 bases aligning to TRBD1. V was pared by 4 bases and J by 6 bases, with 12 bases of the junction left unmatched. The CDR3 spans 15 residues. Germline V gene lookup returns CDR1 SGDLS and CDR2 YYNGEE. CDR3 DNA: TGTGCCAGCAGCTTCTGGACAGGGACGGTGGGCGAGCAGTACTTC. This translates into CASSFWTGTVGEQYF.

The V and J genes are TRBV20-1 and TRBJ2-7; D remains ambiguous. Germline V gives CDR1 DFQATT, CDR2 SNEGSKA (reference sequence). Trimming removed 6 bases at V and 3 bases at J, with 9 bases between. This CDR3 has 11 amino acids. The CDR3 loop is CSAQDDYEQYF. Here the CDR3 DNA reads TGCAGTGCCCAGGACGACTACGAGCAGTACTTC.

This chain links TRBV4-1 with TRBJ2-4; the match to TRBD2 covers 10 bases. CDR3 length: 15 residues. Germline values: CDR1 MGHRA, CDR2 YSYEKL. The V gene end was trimmed by 3 bases and the J gene end by 8 bases; junction bases not matched to a gene: 7. The CDR3: CASSHPSGSFDIQYF. CDR3 nucleotides: TGCGCCAGCAGCCATCCTAGCGGGAGTTTTGACATTCAGTACTTC.

The chain combines TRBV9 with TRBJ2-5, with 9 bases that match TRBD1. After removal of 0 bases from V and 7 bases from J, the junction contained 7 bases not matched to a gene. The CDR3 spans 15 residues. Germline V gene lookup returns CDR1 SGDLS and CDR2 YYNGEE. CDR3 protein: CASSVAGPGQGTQYF. CDR3 DNA: TGTGCCAGCAGCGTAGCTGGACCGGGACAGGGGACCCAGTACTTC.

A word on this clone: The junction and the germline gene differ at one end; a read error may be behind it. This chain joins TRBV20-1 and TRBJ1-1; D ambiguous. CDR1 and CDR2 from the germline V gene are DFQATT and SNEGSKA (reference sequence). This CDR3 has 11 amino acids. The CDR3 coding sequence is TGCAGTGCCAGAGAAGACACTGAAGCTTTCTTT. Protein: CSAREDTEAFF.

The chain is built from TRBV6-5 and TRBJ1-5; a possible D gene is TRBD1 (6 bases). V lost 0 bases and J lost 6, with 15 bases in between. The CDR3 sequence is 16 residues long. CDR1 is MNHEY and CDR2 is SVGAGI in the germline V gene. CDR3 region: CASSYSRGGGSQPQHF. The CDR3 bases are TGTGCCAGCAGTTACTCCCGGGGAGGGGGGAGTCAGCCCCAGCATTTT.

The chain carries TRBV20-1 and TRBJ1-5, with 7 bases lining up with TRBD1. The CDR3 is 14 amino acids. J lost 1 base, V lost 3 bases, and 3 bases had no gene match. The germline gives CDR1 DFQATT, CDR2 SNEGSKA (reference sequence). The CDR3 protein is CSASTGESNQPQHF. The CDR3 DNA reads TGCAGTGCTAGTACAGGGGAAAGCAATCAGCCCCAGCATTTT.

The chain has TRBV11-2 and TRBJ2-7; possibly TRBD1 for D (6 bases). The CDR3 length is 14 residues. V dropped 4 bases and J dropped 0 bases, with 10 bases sitting between them. Germline assignment: CDR1 SGHAT and CDR2 FQNNGV. The CDR3 region has the DNA TGTGCCAGCAGCTCCCGGACAGACTCCTACGAGCAGTACTTC. Translated, it gives CASSSRTDSYEQYF. Full variable domain (outside the CDR3, taken from reference TRBV11-2 and TRBJ2-7): EAGVAQSPRYKIIEKRQSVAFWCNPISGHATLYWYQQILGQGPKLLIQFQNNGVVDDSQLPKDRFSAERLKGVDSTLKIQPAKLEDSAVYLCASSSRTDSYEQYFGPGTRLTVT.

The chain uses TRBV5-5 and TRBJ1-2; D ambiguous. The CDR3 is 16 amino acids. Germline-derived CDR1 and CDR2 are SGHKS and YYEKEE (reference sequence). The V and J ends lost 0 bases and 0 bases respectively, with 12 bases between them. CDR3 nucleotides: TGTGCCAGCAGCTTGGAATCCCTAGGAACTAACTATGGCTACACCTTC. It codes for CASSLESLGTNYGYTF.

This clone has a single count. V usage is TRBV6-6 and J usage is TRBJ2-1; D gene unclear. The CDR3 is 13 amino acids. The V gene's germline CDR1 is MNHNY and CDR2 SVGAGI (reference sequence). V was trimmed by 0 bases and J by 10 bases, leaving 10 bases between them. The CDR3 coding sequence is TGTGCCAGCAGTTACTCGTGGCCCGTGGAGCAGTTCTTC. This codes for CASSYSWPVEQFF.

This chain uses TRBV5-5 with TRBJ2-3; TRBD2 aligns across 11 bases. The germline CDR1 and CDR2 sequences are SGHKS and YYEKEE (reference sequence). The trim removed 4 bases at V and 0 bases at J, leaving 7 bases unmatched. The CDR3 length is 17 residues. The CDR3 bases are TGTGCCAGCAGCAATAGCGGGAGGGGAGGGAGCACAGATACGCAGTATTTT. It yields the protein CASSNSGRGGSTDTQYF. Together with reference TRBV5-5 and TRBJ2-3, the CDR3 gives the full variable domain: DAGVTQSPTHLIKTRGQQVTLRCSPISGHKSVSWYQQVLGQGPQFIFQYYEKEERGRGNFPDRFSARQFPNYSSELNVNALLLGDSALYLCASSNSGRGGSTDTQYFGPGTRLTVL.

The gene calls are TRBV5-1 and TRBJ2-5, with 11 bases fitting TRBD1. CDR1 and CDR2 (germline): SGHRS, YFSETQ. The junction had 4 bases not matched to a gene; V was cut back by 5 bases and J by 4 bases. CDR3 length equals 14 residues. The CDR3 bases are TGCGCCAGCAGAGCGGGACAGGGGGTAGAGACCCAGTACTTC. Protein sequence: CASRAGQGVETQYF.

The CDR3 DNA reads TGTGCCAGCAGCCAAACTAGACAGGGACGCGAGCAGTACTTC. Translation: CASSQTRQGREQYF. The chain employs TRBV7-2 and TRBJ2-7, with TRBD1 matching over 7 bases. Germline assignment: CDR1 SGHTA and CDR2 FQGNSA. V was pared by 5 bases and J by 6 bases, with 10 bases of the junction left unmatched. The CDR3 loop spans 14 amino acids.